This T cell receptor (beta chain) was recorded in a study of blood T cell repertoires in COVID-19. Authors' analysis steps: Researchers report that nucleated cell counts were estimated from reference gene primer amplification. The repertoire was sequenced with immunoSEQ multiplex PCR; TCRdb's copy has only in-frame clones and lacks some. V, J and clone size were drawn from that table, and D and trimming were deduced from the DNA. The sample consists of roughly 190,000 clones, 70% to 85% of them appearing once. The source material was PBMCs or T cells enriched from blood (not recorded which). The sequence came from a woman younger than 45 who had recovered from COVID-19.

CDR3 in amino acids: CASSIPTRTGDTQYF. DNA for the CDR3: TGTGCCAGTAGTATACCCACTCGAACTGGAGATACGCAGTATTTT. The gene calls are TRBV19 and TRBJ2-3; D is unclear. The CDR3 totals 15 residues. V was clipped by 2 bases and J by 5 bases, with 14 bases between them. In germline, CDR1 is LNHDA, CDR2 SQIVND (reference sequence).